This TCR beta chain was recorded in a study of early T cells in non-severe SARS-CoV-2 infection. The table lists this clonotype with a few counts. The V segment lost 0 bases and the J segment 3 bases; nucleotides outside the gene matches: 7. The CDR3 loop spans 15 amino acids. CDR1 DFQATT and CDR2 SNEGSKA come from the germline V gene (reference sequence). The TCR library protocol attached unique molecular identifiers to the individual cDNA molecules. TCRdb re-analysed the 5' RACE reads in MiXCR, keeping a single row per CDR3 protein. The sample yields around 71,000 distinct CDR3 sequences, more than 8.5% seen once.

Specimen: whole blood, collected at baseline. The chain uses TRBV20-1 and TRBJ2-7, with TRBD1 matching 8 bases. The source is an adult who was a healthcare worker with PCR-confirmed SARS-CoV-2 infection or an uninfected control (not recorded which). The CDR3 nucleotides read TGCAGTGCTAGAGAAATACAGGGGGTTGACTACGAGCAGTACTTC. The encoded protein is CSAREIQGVDYEQYF.